Described below is a single T cell receptor (beta chain) sequence and its context. This sample is part of a study of OX40 agonist ivuxolimab in advanced cancers. Study overall: Eligibility admitted prior anti-PD-1, anti-PD-L1 or anti-CTLA-4 therapy; around 38% had some.

CDR1 is SGHNT and CDR2 is YENEEA in the germline V gene. The ends were cut back, 6 bases at V and 5 bases at J, with 10 bases in the middle. This CDR3 has 12 amino acids. Repertoires were generated with immunoSEQ multiplex PCR, while TCRdb's copy carries only in-frame clones and drops some. Altogether 20,000 to 25,000 clones are present, around 86% being singletons, with the ten largest covering about a fifth. This sequence was found in an adult with an advanced solid tumor such as melanoma, head and neck, liver or kidney cancer. This sample comprised CD4+ or CD8+ T cells sorted from blood, obtained in a trial of the OX40 agonist ivuxolimab. The rearrangement uses TRBV11-3 and TRBJ2-5; no firm D call. CDR3 in DNA: TGTGCCAGCAGTGTGTTTGGTGAGACCCAGTACTTC. It encodes CASSVFGETQYF.